This entry lists 23 T cell receptor beta chains sequenced from one sample in a study of control samples from healthy donors and cancer patients. Profiling relied on immunoSEQ multiplex PCR, and the TCRdb table lists in-frame clones only, not all of them. The sample holds about 160,000 clones, approximately 96% seen once. Sequenced material: blood. The receptors stem from a woman aged 40 to 50 in good health.

The chain joins TRBV9 to TRBJ1-2, with 7 bases aligning to TRBD1. This CDR3 is built from 14 residues. The ends lost 0 bases at V and 5 bases at J; junction bases unmatched: 4. Germline CDR1 SGDLS, CDR2 YYNGEE. The CDR3 DNA sequence: TGTGCCAGCAGCGTAGAGCAGGGGGGGTATGGCTACACCTTC. It translates to CASSVEQGGYGYTF.

This clone appeared a single time. V is TRBV12-5 and J is TRBJ1-6; D not resolved. V lost 5 bases and J lost 14, with 16 bases in between. This CDR3 is built from 13 residues. In germline, CDR1 is LGHNT, CDR2 FRNRAP. The DNA of the CDR3 is TGTGCTAGTGGTCTAGATGGAAAAGGAGCCCTCCACTTT. Its translation: CASGLDGKGALHF.

The V and J genes are TRBV6-2 or TRBV6-3 and TRBJ1-2; 7 nucleotides agree with TRBD1. In germline, CDR1 is MNHEY, CDR2 SVGEGT. With 4 bases clipped from V and 2 bases from J, the junction kept 7 bases outside the gene matches. The CDR3 totals 15 residues. CDR3 sequence (DNA): TGTGCCAGCAGTTCGACAGGGCAAGGAAACTATGGCTACACCTTC. Encoded protein: CASSSTGQGNYGYTF.

V and J are TRBV9 and TRBJ2-1; TRBD2 matches at 7 bases. Germline CDR1 is SGDLS and CDR2 is YYNGEE. This CDR3 is 13 amino acids long. Trimming at V came to 0 bases and at J to 11 bases, leaving 5 bases not matched to a gene. The CDR3 sequence is CASSVAGLPQQFF. Here the CDR3 DNA reads TGTGCCAGCAGCGTAGCGGGACTACCTCAGCAGTTCTTC.

This clone was counted a few times. The chain recombines TRBV25-1 with TRBJ2-3; D may be TRBD1 (5 bases). Trimming removed 8 bases at V and 3 bases at J, with 15 bases between. This CDR3 has 14 residues. The germline CDR1 and CDR2 sequences are MGHDK and SYGVNS. CDR3 protein: CASRPLGQTDTQYF. In nucleotides, the CDR3 is TGTGCCAGCCGGCCACTGGGGCAGACAGATACGCAGTATTTT.

J is TRBJ1-2 and V is TRBV4-1; possibly TRBD1 for D (6 bases). CDR3 length: 17 residues. Germline V CDR1 and CDR2: MGHRA, YSYEKL. Trimming took off 3 bases at V and 4 bases at J, with 21 bases between the two ends. For the CDR3, the DNA is TGCGCCAGCAGCCAGCAACAGGGTGCGAGGCGTTCCTATGGCTACACCTTC. Amino acid sequence: CASSQQQGARRSYGYTF.

In DNA form, the CDR3 reads TGTGCCAGCAGCTTAGCACCCGGGGGCTACATGAACACTGAAGCTTTCTTT. The encoded protein is CASSLAPGGYMNTEAFF. V and J are TRBV7-2 and TRBJ1-1, with a tentative D call TRBD1 (6 bases). From germline, CDR1 is SGHTA and CDR2 FQGNSA. Trimming removed 0 bases at V and 0 bases at J, with 14 bases between. The CDR3 totals 17 residues.

The chain joins TRBV9 to TRBJ2-5; D unresolved. The CDR3 loop spans 14 amino acids. V dropped 0 bases and J dropped 2 bases, with 8 bases sitting between them. Germline CDR1 SGDLS, CDR2 YYNGEE. CDR3: CASSVEASQETQYF. As DNA, the CDR3 is TGTGCCAGCAGCGTAGAAGCGTCTCAAGAGACCCAGTACTTC.

The rearrangement joins TRBV10-1 to TRBJ1-1; D ambiguous. The CDR3 sequence is 13 residues long. Between the trimmed V and J ends, which lost 4 bases and 3 bases, there was a span of 9 bases. Germline CDR1 and CDR2: WNHNN and SYGVQD (reference sequence). CDR3 in DNA: TGCGCCAGCAGTGGGAACATCGACACTGAAGCTTTCTTT. The encoded protein is CASSGNIDTEAFF.

V gene TRBV10-2 combines with J gene TRBJ2-6, with a possible D match to TRBD1 (5 bases). The V and J ends lost 6 bases and 4 bases respectively, with 10 bases between them. CDR1 WSHSY and CDR2 SAAADI come from the germline V gene. This CDR3 spans 14 amino acids. The CDR3 loop is CASRGAQGANVLTF. CDR3 nucleotides: TGCGCCAGCAGAGGGGCGCAGGGGGCCAACGTCCTGACTTTC.

V and J are TRBV7-2 and TRBJ1-1; no definite D call. Per the germline V gene, CDR1 is SGHTA and CDR2 is FQGNSA. Trimming left V 5 bases short and J 1 base short, with 8 bases between. The CDR3 extends over 13 amino acids. CDR3 sequence: CASSLSENTEAFF. DNA of the CDR3: TGTGCCAGCAGCCTTTCGGAGAACACTGAAGCTTTCTTT.

The chain couples TRBV7-6 to TRBJ2-5; D unresolved. Trimming removed 1 base from V and 5 bases from J, with 8 bases in between. CDR1 and CDR2 from the germline V gene are SGHVS and FNYEAQ. The CDR3 covers 13 residues. The CDR3 sequence is CASSLESLETQYF. For the CDR3, the DNA is TGTGCCAGCAGCTTAGAGTCCTTGGAGACCCAGTACTTC.

The V and J genes are TRBV10-1 and TRBJ2-4; D ambiguous. With 4 bases removed from V and 6 bases from J, the gap between germline ends came to 13 bases. The length of the CDR3 is 14 residues. CDR1 WNHNN and CDR2 SYGVQD come from the germline V gene (reference sequence). The CDR3 spells CASSGGSSTNIQYF. In nucleotides, the CDR3 is TGCGCCAGCAGTGGGGGAAGTTCTACAAACATTCAGTACTTC.

The rearrangement uses TRBV2 and TRBJ1-5; D gene unclear. This CDR3 contains 14 residues. Germline V gene lookup returns CDR1 SNHLY and CDR2 FYNNEI. V was pared by 6 bases and J by 0 bases, with 9 bases between. The DNA of the CDR3 is TGTGCCAGCAGGGCCGACGATAGCAATCAGCCCCAGCATTTT. Its protein is CASRADDSNQPQHF.

The rearrangement links TRBV18 to TRBJ2-1; 7 bases agree with TRBD2. J was trimmed by 1 base and V by 3 bases; bases with no gene match: 6. The CDR3 has 16 amino acids. Germline V gene data show CDR1 as KGHSH and CDR2 as LQKENI. CDR3 in DNA: TGTGCCAGCTCACCTGGGACTATTGGATCCTACAATGAGCAGTTCTTC. It specifies CASSPGTIGSYNEQFF.

This clone was observed once. The chain is built from TRBV5-1 and TRBJ1-1; D remains unclear. CDR1 and CDR2 from the germline V gene are SGHRS and YFSETQ. CDR3 size: 17 residues. V was cut by 4 bases and J by 0 bases, with 19 bases left in between. Here the CDR3 reads CASSHPRRAGLNTEAFF. In nucleotides, the CDR3 is TGCGCCAGCAGCCACCCGCGGAGAGCGGGGTTGAACACTGAAGCTTTCTTT.

The chain carries TRBV6-6 and TRBJ1-2; the D is unclear. The ends were cut back, 5 bases at V and 9 bases at J, with 13 bases in the middle. CDR1 MNHNY and CDR2 SVGAGI come from the germline V gene (reference sequence). The CDR3 spans 12 residues. For the CDR3, the DNA is TGTGCCAGCAGTGCTGAAGGGCATAGCTACACCTTC. The encoded protein is CASSAEGHSYTF.

The V gene is TRBV4-3, the J gene TRBJ2-1; the match to TRBD2 covers 10 bases. The V gene's germline CDR1 is LGHNA and CDR2 YSLEER. With V trimmed by 0 bases and J by 7 bases, 9 bases remained unmatched. The CDR3 has 17 amino acids. CDR3 sequence: CASSQDLKAGGPNEQFF. The CDR3 DNA sequence: TGCGCCAGCAGCCAAGATCTGAAAGCGGGAGGGCCAAATGAGCAGTTCTTC.

The V call is TRBV7-9, the J call TRBJ2-2; TRBD1 aligns across 8 bases. Germline V CDR1 and CDR2: SEHNR, FQNEAQ (reference sequence). The V and J ends lost 4 bases and 2 bases, in that order; junction bases with no gene match: 12. The CDR3 totals 18 residues. CDR3 coding DNA: TGTGCCAGCAGCTATCCGGACAGGGCCAGCACTAACACCGGGGAGCTGTTTTTT. This codes for CASSYPDRASTNTGELFF.

This clone was picked up a small number of times. V is TRBV5-6 and J is TRBJ1-2, with unresolved D. CDR3 length: 15 amino acids. The V end lost 0 bases, the J end lost 3 bases, and 12 bases lay between the germline ends. Germline V gives CDR1 SGHDT, CDR2 YYEEEE. CDR3 DNA sequence: TGTGCCAGCAGCTTGGGAGCAGGAGAGGACTATGGCTACACCTTC. Translating it yields CASSLGAGEDYGYTF.

The count of this clone is one. The chain employs TRBV25-1 and TRBJ1-3; no firm D call. CDR3 size: 11 residues. Trimming stripped 8 bases from V and 2 bases from J, with 4 bases between. Germline V CDR1 and CDR2: MGHDK, SYGVNS. The CDR3 nucleotides are TGTGCCAGCGTGACTGGAAACACCATATATTTT. Translating it yields CASVTGNTIYF.

The chain links TRBV5-1 to TRBJ1-6; D is perhaps TRBD1 (6 bases). V shed 4 bases and J shed 5 bases, with 13 bases lying between them. Germline-derived CDR1 and CDR2 are SGHRS and YFSETQ. The CDR3 covers 15 residues. Here the CDR3 reads CASSRWTANNSPLHF. CDR3 bases: TGCGCCAGCAGCAGATGGACAGCGAATAATTCACCCCTCCACTTT. The variable domain in full, with the rest retrieved from reference TRBV5-1 and TRBJ1-6, is KAGVTQTPRYLIKTRGQQVTLSCSPISGHRSVSWYQQTPGQGLQFLFEYFSETQRNKGNFPGRFSGRQFSNSRSEMNVSTLELGDSALYLCASSRWTANNSPLHFGNGTRLTVT.

The rearrangement links TRBV5-1 to TRBJ2-5; possibly TRBD2 for D (6 bases). The CDR3 extends over 15 amino acids. Trimming took 4 bases from V and 0 from J, leaving 13 bases between them. From germline, CDR1 is SGHRS and CDR2 YFSETQ. CDR3 region: CASSRSSGDQETQYF. The CDR3 DNA is TGCGCCAGCAGCCGAAGCTCGGGAGACCAAGAGACCCAGTACTTC.